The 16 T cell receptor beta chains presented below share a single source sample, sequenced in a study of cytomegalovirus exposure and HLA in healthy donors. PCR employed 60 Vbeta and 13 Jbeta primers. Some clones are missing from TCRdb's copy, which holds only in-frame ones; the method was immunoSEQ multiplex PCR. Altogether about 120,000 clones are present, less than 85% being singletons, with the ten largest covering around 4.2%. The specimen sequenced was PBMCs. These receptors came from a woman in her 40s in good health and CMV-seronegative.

CDR3 protein: CAISDGQGDYEQYF. CDR3 DNA: TGTGCCATCAGTGATGGGCAGGGGGACTACGAGCAGTACTTC. The chain combines TRBV10-3 with TRBJ2-7, with 7 bases identical to TRBD1. Trimming at V came to 3 bases and at J to 3 bases, leaving 5 bases not matched to a gene. CDR3 length equals 14 residues. The germline gives CDR1 ENHRY, CDR2 SYGVKD.

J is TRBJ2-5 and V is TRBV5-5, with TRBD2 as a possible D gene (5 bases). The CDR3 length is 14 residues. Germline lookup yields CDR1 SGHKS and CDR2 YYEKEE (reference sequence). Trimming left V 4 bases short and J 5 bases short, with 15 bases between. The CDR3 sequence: CASSPAAGGETQYF. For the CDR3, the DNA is TGTGCCAGCAGCCCGGCGGCGGGCGGGGAGACCCAGTACTTC.

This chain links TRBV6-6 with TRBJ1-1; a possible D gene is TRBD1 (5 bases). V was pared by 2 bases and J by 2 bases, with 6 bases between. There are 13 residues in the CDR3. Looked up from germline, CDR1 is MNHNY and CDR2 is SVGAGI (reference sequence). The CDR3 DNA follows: TGTGCCAGCAGTTACGACAGAAACACTGAAGCTTTCTTT. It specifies CASSYDRNTEAFF.

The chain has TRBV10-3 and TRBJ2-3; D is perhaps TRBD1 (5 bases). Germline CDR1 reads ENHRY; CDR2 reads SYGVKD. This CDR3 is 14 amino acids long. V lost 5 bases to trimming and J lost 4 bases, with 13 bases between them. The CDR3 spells CAISKLQVADTQYF. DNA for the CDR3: TGTGCCATCAGTAAGTTACAGGTGGCAGATACGCAGTATTTT.

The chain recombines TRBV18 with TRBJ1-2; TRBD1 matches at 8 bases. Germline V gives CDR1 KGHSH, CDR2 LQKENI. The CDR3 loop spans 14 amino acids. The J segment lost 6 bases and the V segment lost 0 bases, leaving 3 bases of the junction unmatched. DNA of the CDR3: TGTGCCAGCTCACCACCGCACAGGGGGAATGGCTACACCTTC. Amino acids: CASSPPHRGNGYTF.

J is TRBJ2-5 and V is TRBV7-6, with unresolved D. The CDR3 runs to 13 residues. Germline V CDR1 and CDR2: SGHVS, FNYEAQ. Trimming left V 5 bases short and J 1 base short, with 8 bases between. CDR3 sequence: CASSQNIQETQYF. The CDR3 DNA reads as TGTGCCAGCAGCCAAAACATCCAAGAGACCCAGTACTTC.

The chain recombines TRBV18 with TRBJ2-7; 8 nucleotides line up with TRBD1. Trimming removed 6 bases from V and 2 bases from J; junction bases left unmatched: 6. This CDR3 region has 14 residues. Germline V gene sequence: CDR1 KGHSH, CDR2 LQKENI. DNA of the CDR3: TGTGCCAGCTCGACAGGGGCCATGACCTACGAGCAGTACTTC. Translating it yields CASSTGAMTYEQYF.

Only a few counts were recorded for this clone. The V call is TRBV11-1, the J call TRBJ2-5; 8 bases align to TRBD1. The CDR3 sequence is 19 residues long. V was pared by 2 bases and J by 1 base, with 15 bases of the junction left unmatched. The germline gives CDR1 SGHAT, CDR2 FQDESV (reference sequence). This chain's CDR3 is CASSLSRSQTGDRQETQYF. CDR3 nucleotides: TGTGCCAGCAGCTTAAGCCGGTCCCAGACAGGGGATCGCCAAGAGACCCAGTACTTC.

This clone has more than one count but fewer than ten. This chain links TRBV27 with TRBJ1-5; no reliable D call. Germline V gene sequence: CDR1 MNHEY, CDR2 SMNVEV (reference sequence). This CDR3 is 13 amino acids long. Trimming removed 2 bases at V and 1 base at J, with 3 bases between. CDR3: CASSLGSNQPQHF. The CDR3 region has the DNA TGTGCCAGCAGTTTAGGCAGCAATCAGCCCCAGCATTTT.

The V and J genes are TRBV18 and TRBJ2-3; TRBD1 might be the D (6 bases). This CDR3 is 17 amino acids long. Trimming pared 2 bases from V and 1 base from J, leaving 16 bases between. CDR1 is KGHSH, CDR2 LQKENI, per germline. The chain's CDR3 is CASSPNEGVKGTDTQYF. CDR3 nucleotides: TGTGCCAGCTCACCAAACGAGGGGGTTAAGGGCACAGATACGCAGTATTTT.

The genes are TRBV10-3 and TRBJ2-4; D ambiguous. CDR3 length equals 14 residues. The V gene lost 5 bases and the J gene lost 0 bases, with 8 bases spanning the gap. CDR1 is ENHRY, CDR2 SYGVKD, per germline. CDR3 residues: CAISPDLAKNIQYF. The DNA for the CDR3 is TGTGCCATCAGTCCAGATCTAGCCAAAAACATTCAGTACTTC.

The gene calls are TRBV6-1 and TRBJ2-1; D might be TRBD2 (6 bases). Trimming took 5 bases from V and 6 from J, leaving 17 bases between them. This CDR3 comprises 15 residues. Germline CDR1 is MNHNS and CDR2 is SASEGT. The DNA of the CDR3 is TGTGCCAGCAGTTCGGGACTGGCCTCGGGCAATGAGCAGTTCTTC. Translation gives CASSSGLASGNEQFF.

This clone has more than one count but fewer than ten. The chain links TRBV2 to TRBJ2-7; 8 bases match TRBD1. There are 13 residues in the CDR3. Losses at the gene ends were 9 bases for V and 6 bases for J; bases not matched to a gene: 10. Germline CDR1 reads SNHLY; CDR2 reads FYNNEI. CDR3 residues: CASVPDRAGEQYF. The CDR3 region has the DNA TGTGCCAGTGTCCCGGACAGGGCGGGCGAGCAGTACTTC.

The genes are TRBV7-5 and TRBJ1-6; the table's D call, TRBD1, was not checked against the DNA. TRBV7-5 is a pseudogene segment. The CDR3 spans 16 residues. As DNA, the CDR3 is TGTGCCAGAAGCTTGCCAAAGACAGAGAGTAATTCACCCCTCCACTTT. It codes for CARSLPKTESNSPLHF.

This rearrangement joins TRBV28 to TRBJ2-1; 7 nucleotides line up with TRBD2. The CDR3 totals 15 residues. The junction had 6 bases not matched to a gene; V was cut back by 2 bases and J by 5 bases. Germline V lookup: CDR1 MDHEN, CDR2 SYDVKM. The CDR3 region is CASSLPAGKHNEQFF. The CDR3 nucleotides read TGTGCCAGCAGTTTACCAGCGGGAAAGCACAATGAGCAGTTCTTC.

The CDR3 here is CASSRGETQYF. CDR3 sequence (DNA): TGTGCCAGCAGCCGGGGGGAGACCCAGTACTTC. The chain combines TRBV5-6 with TRBJ2-5; D possibly corresponds to TRBD2 (6 bases). The ends were cut back, 4 bases at V and 5 bases at J, with 6 bases in the middle. Germline values: CDR1 SGHDT, CDR2 YYEEEE. The CDR3 contains 11 residues.